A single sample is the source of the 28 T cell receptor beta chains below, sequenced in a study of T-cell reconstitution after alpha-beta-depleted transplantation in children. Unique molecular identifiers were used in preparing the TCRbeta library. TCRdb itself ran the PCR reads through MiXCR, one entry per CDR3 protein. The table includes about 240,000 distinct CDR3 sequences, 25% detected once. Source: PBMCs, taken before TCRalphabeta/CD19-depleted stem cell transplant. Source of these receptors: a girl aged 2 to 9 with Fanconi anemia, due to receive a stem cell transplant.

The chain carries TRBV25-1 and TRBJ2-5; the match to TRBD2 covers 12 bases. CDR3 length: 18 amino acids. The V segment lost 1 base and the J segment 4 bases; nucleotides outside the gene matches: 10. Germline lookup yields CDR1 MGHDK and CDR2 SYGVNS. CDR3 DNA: TGTGCCAGCAGTGAATGGGACGCGACTAGCGGGAGCCGAGAGACCCAGTACTTC. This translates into CASSEWDATSGSRETQYF.

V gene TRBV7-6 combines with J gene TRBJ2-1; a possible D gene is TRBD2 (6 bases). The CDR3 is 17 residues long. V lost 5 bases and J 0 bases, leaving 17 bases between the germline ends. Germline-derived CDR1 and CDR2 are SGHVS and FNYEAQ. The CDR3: CASSPTHGLFSYNEQFF. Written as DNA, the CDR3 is TGTGCCAGCAGCCCAACCCATGGACTATTCTCCTACAATGAGCAGTTCTTC.

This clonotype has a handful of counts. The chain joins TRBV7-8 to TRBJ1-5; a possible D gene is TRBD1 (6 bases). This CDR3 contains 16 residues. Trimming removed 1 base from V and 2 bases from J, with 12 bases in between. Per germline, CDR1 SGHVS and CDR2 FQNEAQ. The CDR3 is CASSLVLGQGNQPQHF. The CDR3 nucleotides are TGTGCCAGCAGCTTAGTGTTGGGACAAGGCAATCAGCCCCAGCATTTT.

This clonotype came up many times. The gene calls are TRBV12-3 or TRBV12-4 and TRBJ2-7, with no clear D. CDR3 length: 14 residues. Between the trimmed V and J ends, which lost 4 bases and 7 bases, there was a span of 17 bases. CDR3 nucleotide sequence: TGTGCCAGCAGTTGGGCGACACCGGGCTTAGAGCAGTACTTC. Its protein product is CASSWATPGLEQYF.

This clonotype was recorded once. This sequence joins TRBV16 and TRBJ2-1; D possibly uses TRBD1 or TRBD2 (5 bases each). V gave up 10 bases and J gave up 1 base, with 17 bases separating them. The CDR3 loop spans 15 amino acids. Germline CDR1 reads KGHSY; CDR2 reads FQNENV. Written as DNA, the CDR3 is TGTGCCATGGGCTCCGGGACCCCTTCCTACAATGAGCAGTTCTTC. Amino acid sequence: CAMGSGTPSYNEQFF. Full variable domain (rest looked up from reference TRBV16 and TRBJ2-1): GEEVAQTPKHLVRGEGQKAKLYCAPIKGHSYVFWYQQVLKNEFKFLISFQNENVFDETGMPKERFSAKCLPNSPCSLEIQATKLEDSAVYFCAMGSGTPSYNEQFFGPGTRLTVL.

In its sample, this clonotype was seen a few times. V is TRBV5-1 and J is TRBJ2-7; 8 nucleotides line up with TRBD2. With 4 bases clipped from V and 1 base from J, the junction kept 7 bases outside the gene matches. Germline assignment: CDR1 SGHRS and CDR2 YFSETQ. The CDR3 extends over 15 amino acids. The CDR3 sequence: CASSARGAKSYEQYF. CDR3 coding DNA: TGCGCCAGCAGCGCGCGGGGGGCGAAGTCCTACGAGCAGTACTTC.

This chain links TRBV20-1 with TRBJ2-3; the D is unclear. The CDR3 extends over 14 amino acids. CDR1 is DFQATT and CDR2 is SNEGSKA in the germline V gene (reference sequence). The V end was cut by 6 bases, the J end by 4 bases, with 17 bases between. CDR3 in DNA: TGCAGTGCGTCAAACGAAGGCGAAGCAGATACGCAGTATTTT. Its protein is CSASNEGEADTQYF.

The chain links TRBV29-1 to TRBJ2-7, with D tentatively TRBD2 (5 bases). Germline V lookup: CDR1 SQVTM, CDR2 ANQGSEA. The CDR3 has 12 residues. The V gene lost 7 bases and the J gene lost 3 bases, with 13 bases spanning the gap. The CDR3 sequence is CSASREDYEQYF. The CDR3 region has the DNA TGCAGCGCTAGCCGGGAAGACTACGAGCAGTACTTC.

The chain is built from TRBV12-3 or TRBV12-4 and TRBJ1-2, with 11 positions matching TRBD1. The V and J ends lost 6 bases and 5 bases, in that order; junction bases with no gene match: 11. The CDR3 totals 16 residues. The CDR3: CASRYGQGALGYGYTF. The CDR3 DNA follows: TGTGCCAGCAGATACGGACAGGGGGCGTTAGGGTATGGCTACACCTTC.

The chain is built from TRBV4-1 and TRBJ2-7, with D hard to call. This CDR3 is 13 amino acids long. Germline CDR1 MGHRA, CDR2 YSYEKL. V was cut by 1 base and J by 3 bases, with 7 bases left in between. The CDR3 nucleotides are TGCGCCAGCAGCCAAGTTTTGTTCTACGAGCAGTACTTC. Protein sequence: CASSQVLFYEQYF.

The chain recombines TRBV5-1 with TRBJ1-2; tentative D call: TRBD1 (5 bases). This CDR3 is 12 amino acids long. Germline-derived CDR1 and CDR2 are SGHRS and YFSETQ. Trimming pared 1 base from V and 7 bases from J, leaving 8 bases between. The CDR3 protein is CASSLTGFGYTF. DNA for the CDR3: TGCGCCAGCAGCTTGACAGGATTTGGCTACACCTTC.

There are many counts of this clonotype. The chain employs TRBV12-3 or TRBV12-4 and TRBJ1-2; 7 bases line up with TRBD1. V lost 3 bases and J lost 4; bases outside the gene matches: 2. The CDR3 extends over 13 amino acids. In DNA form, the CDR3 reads TGTGCCAGCAGTTTTAACAGGGGCTATGGCTACACCTTC. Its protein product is CASSFNRGYGYTF.

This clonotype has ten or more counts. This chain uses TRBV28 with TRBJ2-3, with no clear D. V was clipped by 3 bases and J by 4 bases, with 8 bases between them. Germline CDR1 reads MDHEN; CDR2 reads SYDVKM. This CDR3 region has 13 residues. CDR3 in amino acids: CASSFFRADTQYF. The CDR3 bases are TGTGCCAGCAGTTTCTTTAGAGCAGATACGCAGTATTTT. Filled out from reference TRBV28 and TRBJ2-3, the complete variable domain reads DVKVTQSSRYLVKRTGEKVFLECVQDMDHENMFWYRQDPGLGLRLIYFSYDVKMKEKGDIPEGYSVSREKKERFSLILESASTNQTSMYLCASSFFRADTQYFGPGTRLTVL.

The CDR3 DNA reads TGTGCCAGCAGTTGGGGGACAGGAGCCTACGAGCAGTACTTC. Translation gives CASSWGTGAYEQYF. The chain recombines TRBV27 with TRBJ2-7, with TRBD1 matching 8 bases. Looked up from germline, CDR1 is MNHEY and CDR2 is SMNVEV (reference sequence). The V gene end was trimmed by 4 bases and the J gene end by 2 bases; junction bases not matched to a gene: 4. This CDR3 contains 14 residues.

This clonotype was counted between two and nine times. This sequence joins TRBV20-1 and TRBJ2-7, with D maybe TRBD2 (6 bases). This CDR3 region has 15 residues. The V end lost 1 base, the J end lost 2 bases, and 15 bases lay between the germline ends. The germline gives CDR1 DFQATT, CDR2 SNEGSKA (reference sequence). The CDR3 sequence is CSARVVSGFTYEQYF. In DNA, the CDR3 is TGCAGTGCTAGAGTGGTTAGCGGATTTACCTACGAGCAGTACTTC.

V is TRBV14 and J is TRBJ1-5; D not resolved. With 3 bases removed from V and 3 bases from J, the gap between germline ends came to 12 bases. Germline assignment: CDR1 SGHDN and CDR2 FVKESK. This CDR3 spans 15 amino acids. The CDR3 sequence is CASSQGGMINQPQHF. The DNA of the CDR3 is TGTGCCAGCAGCCAGGGAGGTATGATCAATCAGCCCCAGCATTTT.

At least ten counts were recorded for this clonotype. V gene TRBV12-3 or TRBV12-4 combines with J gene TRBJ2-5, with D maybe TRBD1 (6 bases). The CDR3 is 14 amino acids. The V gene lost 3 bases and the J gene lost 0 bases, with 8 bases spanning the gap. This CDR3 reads CASSFRDNQETQYF. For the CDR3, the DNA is TGTGCCAGCAGTTTTCGGGACAACCAAGAGACCCAGTACTTC.

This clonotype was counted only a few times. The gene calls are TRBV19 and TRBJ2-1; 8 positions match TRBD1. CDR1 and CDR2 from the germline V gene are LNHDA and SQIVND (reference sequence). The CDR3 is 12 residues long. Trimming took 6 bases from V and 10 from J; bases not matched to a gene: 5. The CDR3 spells CASRQGAREQFF. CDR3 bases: TGTGCCAGTAGGCAGGGGGCACGGGAGCAGTTCTTC. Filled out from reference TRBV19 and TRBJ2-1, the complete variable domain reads DGGITQSPKYLFRKEGQNVTLSCEQNLNHDAMYWYRQDPGQGLRLIYYSQIVNDFQKGDIAEGYSVSREKKESFPLTVTSAQKNPTAFYLCASRQGAREQFFGPGTRLTVL.

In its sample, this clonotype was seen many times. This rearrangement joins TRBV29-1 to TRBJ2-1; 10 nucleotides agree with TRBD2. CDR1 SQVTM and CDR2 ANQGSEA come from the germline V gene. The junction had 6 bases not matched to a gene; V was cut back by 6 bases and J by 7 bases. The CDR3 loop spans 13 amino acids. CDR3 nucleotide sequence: TGCAGCGTGGGACTAGCGATTGTAAATGAGCAGTTCTTC. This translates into CSVGLAIVNEQFF.

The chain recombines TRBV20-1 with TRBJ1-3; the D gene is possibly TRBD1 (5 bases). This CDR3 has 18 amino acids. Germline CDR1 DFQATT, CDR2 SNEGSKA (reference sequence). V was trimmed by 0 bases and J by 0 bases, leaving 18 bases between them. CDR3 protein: CSARDKGRSGHSGNTIYF. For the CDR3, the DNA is TGCAGTGCTAGAGATAAGGGGCGCTCAGGCCACTCTGGAAACACCATATATTTT.

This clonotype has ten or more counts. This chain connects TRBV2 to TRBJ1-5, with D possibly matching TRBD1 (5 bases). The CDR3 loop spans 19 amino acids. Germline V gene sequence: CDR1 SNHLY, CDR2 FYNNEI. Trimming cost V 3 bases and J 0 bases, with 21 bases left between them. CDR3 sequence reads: CASSESPVDSHNSNQPQHF. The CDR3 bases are TGTGCCAGCAGTGAGTCCCCAGTAGACAGCCATAATAGCAATCAGCCCCAGCATTTT.

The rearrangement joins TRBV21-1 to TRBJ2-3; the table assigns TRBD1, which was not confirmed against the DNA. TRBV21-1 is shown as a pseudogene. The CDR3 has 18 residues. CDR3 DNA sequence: TGTGCCAGCAGCAAAGCCGTAACAGGGATCGTGGGGACAGATACGCAGTATTTT. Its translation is CASSKAVTGIVGTDTQYF.

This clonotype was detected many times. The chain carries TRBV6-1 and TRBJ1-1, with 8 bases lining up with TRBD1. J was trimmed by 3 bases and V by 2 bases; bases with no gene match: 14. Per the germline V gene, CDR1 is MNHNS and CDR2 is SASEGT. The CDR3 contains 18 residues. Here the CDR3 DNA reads TGTGCCAGCAGTGAATCCTTTCTTTTCGGACAGGGCGACACTGAAGCTTTCTTT. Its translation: CASSESFLFGQGDTEAFF.

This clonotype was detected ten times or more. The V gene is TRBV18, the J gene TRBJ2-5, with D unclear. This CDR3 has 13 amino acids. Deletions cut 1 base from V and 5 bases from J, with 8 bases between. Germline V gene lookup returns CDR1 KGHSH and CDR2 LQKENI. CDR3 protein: CASSPLEKETQYF. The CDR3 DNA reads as TGTGCCAGCTCACCACTAGAGAAGGAGACCCAGTACTTC.

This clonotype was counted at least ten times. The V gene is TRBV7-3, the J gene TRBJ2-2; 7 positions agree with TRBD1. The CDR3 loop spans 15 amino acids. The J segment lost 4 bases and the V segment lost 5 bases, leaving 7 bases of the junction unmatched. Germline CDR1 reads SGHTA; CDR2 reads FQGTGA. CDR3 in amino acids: CASSKQGSGTGELFF. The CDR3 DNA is TGTGCCAGCAGCAAACAGGGGTCGGGCACCGGGGAGCTGTTTTTT.

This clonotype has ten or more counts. The CDR3 loop reads CSAGGRLSKNIQYF. The CDR3 DNA follows: TGCAGTGCTGGGGGGCGCCTGTCCAAAAACATTCAGTACTTC. The gene calls are TRBV20-1 and TRBJ2-4; D possibly matches TRBD1 or TRBD2 (6 bases each). Trimming stripped 5 bases from V and 2 bases from J, with 13 bases between. CDR1 DFQATT and CDR2 SNEGSKA come from the germline V gene (reference sequence). The CDR3 sequence is 14 residues long.

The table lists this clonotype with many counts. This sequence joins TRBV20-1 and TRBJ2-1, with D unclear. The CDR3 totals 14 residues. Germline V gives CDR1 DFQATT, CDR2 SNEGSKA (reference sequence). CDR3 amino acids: CSQQLRTAYNEQFF. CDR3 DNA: TGCAGCCAGCAATTGAGGACGGCTTACAATGAGCAGTTCTTC.

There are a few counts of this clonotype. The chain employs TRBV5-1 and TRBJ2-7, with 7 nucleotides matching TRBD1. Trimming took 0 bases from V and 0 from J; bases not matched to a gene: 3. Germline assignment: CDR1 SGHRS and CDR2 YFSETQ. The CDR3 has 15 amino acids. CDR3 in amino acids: CASSLGGTDSYEQYF. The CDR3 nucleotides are TGCGCCAGCAGCTTGGGGGGGACAGACTCCTACGAGCAGTACTTC.